This entry features one TCR beta chain sequence. Its antigen is currently unknown. The data derive from a study of T cell responses to AZD1222 COVID-19 vaccine. Study-level findings and limits: Per reports, nearly half of all spike-specific TCRs target regions that are unmutated in variants. Spike-spanning, vaccine-associated CD4 TCRs were dominant at 160-218 and 743-854. Baseline seropositivity characterized only six AZD1222 recipients. In a largely white British group with more females than males, clonal diversity was possibly underestimated.

Germline V gene data show CDR1 as SGHDT and CDR2 as YYEEEE. The junction had 5 bases not matched to a gene; V was cut back by 2 bases and J by 2 bases. The CDR3 runs to 16 residues. TCRdb's copy holds only in-frame clones and misses some; the assay was immunoSEQ multiplex PCR. The sample yields 100,000 or so clones, 90% seen once. The sample here was peripheral blood, taken on day 0 of AZD1222 vaccination. The chain couples TRBV5-6 to TRBJ2-2; the match to TRBD2 covers 8 bases. The clonotype was recovered from an adult in good health. The CDR3 reads CASSLRGTRNTGELFF. CDR3 sequence (DNA): TGTGCCAGCAGCTTACGTGGGACTAGAAACACCGGGGAGCTGTTTTTT.